Listed here are 2 T cell receptor beta chains from one sample, sequenced in a study of a mutant IDH1 vaccine in newly diagnosed glioma. Their antigens remain unidentified. Regarding time point: week 11, during vaccination. Vaccination comprised doses that each held 300 ug of mutant IDH1 20-mer peptide, plus topical imiquimod. Method: immunoSEQ multiplex PCR; TCRdb's copy keeps in-frame clones and lacks some. This table has fewer than 70,000 clones, approximately 89% appearing once. The sample here was PBMCs, taken from a glioma patient whose treatment included an IDH1 peptide vaccine. The receptors stem from a man aged 35 to 55 with glioma.

The CDR3 nucleotides are TGTGCCAGCAGCGTAAATACGGGAGTAGGGTACGGTGAGCAGTTCTTC. It yields the protein CASSVNTGVGYGEQFF. The rearrangement joins TRBV9 to TRBJ2-1, with a weak D call TRBD2 (6 bases). V was clipped by 1 base and J by 9 bases, with 20 bases between them. This CDR3 contains 16 residues. Germline CDR1 and CDR2: SGDLS and YYNGEE.

The genes are TRBV15 and TRBJ2-2, with D possibly TRBD2 on 5 matching bases. V was clipped by 5 bases and J by 1 base, with 8 bases between them. Germline CDR1 LNHNV, CDR2 YYDKDF (reference sequence). The CDR3 is made up of 14 amino acids. CDR3 DNA: TGTGCCACCAGCCGGACTTTGAACACCGGGGAGCTGTTTTTT. It specifies CATSRTLNTGELFF.